This passage covers 11 T cell receptor beta chains from one sample sequenced in a study of T cell responses to AZD1222 COVID-19 vaccine. Here immunoSEQ multiplex PCR was the method, and the copy in TCRdb shows in-frame clones only, minus some. The profile shows approximately 130,000 clones, over 75% of them singletons. Specimen: peripheral blood, collected 28 days after the second AZD1222 dose. The receptors come from an adult who received the AZD1222 COVID-19 vaccine.

This rearrangement joins TRBV10-3 to TRBJ2-4; TRBD2 agrees at 9 bases. Looked up from germline, CDR1 is ENHRY and CDR2 is SYGVKD. CDR3 length: 15 residues. The trim removed 0 bases at V and 5 bases at J, leaving 2 bases unmatched. CDR3 residues: CAISESSGGQNIQYF. The CDR3 DNA follows: TGTGCCATCAGTGAGTCGAGCGGGGGGCAAAACATTCAGTACTTC.

The gene calls are TRBV28 and TRBJ2-3; D may match TRBD1 or TRBD2 (6 bases each). V was shortened by 5 bases and J by 4 bases, with 19 bases between the two germline ends. The CDR3 length is 16 residues. Germline loops: CDR1 MDHEN, CDR2 SYDVKM. The CDR3 region is CASSRSGALGSDTQYF. CDR3 nucleotide sequence: TGTGCCAGCAGTCGTTCGGGGGCCCTGGGATCAGATACGCAGTATTTT.

The chain employs TRBV15 and TRBJ1-2; the D is unclear. Germline-derived CDR1 and CDR2 are LNHNV and YYDKDF (reference sequence). Trimming took off 1 base at V and 7 bases at J, with 10 bases between the two ends. The CDR3 length is 13 residues. The CDR3 DNA follows: TGTGCCACCAGCAGAGGGGCAGGAACTGGCTACACCTTC. Amino acid sequence: CATSRGAGTGYTF. The variable domain in full, with the rest retrieved from reference TRBV15 and TRBJ1-2, is DAMVIQNPRYQVTQFGKPVTLSCSQTLNHNVMYWYQQKSSQAPKLLFHYYDKDFNNEADTPDNFQSRRPNTSFCFLDIRSPGLGDTAMYLCATSRGAGTGYTFGSGTRLTVV.

The CDR3 sequence is CASSLRGLNTEAFF. In DNA, the CDR3 is TGTGCCAGCAGTTTGCGGGGACTGAACACTGAAGCTTTCTTT. The genes are TRBV27 and TRBJ1-1; perhaps TRBD1 as D (5 bases). This CDR3 has 14 residues. The V end was cut by 3 bases, the J end by 0 bases, with 8 bases between. Per the germline V gene, CDR1 is MNHEY and CDR2 is SMNVEV (reference sequence).

This chain uses TRBV19 with TRBJ1-5; D is ambiguous. CDR1 LNHDA and CDR2 SQIVND come from the germline V gene (reference sequence). Between the trimmed V and J ends, which lost 3 bases and 6 bases, there was a span of 9 bases. CDR3 size: 13 residues. The CDR3 here is CASSIMGPQPQHF. The CDR3 DNA sequence: TGTGCCAGTAGTATTATGGGCCCTCAGCCCCAGCATTTT.

This chain links TRBV5-1 with TRBJ1-4; 7 positions match TRBD1. V lost 5 bases, J lost 2 bases, and 3 bases stayed unmatched. The CDR3 sequence is 14 residues long. CDR1 SGHRS and CDR2 YFSETQ come from the germline V gene. The CDR3 here is CASRRDSTNEKLFF. The CDR3 DNA sequence: TGCGCCAGCAGGAGGGACAGCACTAATGAAAAACTGTTTTTT.

The chain combines TRBV5-4 with TRBJ2-2; D may be TRBD1 (6 bases). Trimming cost V 2 bases and J 1 base, with 9 bases left between them. The CDR3 has 15 amino acids. Germline CDR1 is SGHNT and CDR2 is YYREEE (reference sequence). The DNA for the CDR3 is TGTGCCAGCAGCTTCCAGGGGCGGAACACCGGGGAGCTGTTTTTT. Amino acid sequence: CASSFQGRNTGELFF.

This chain links TRBV27 with TRBJ2-4, with 10 bases lining up with TRBD1. The CDR3 sequence is 17 residues long. The junction had 6 bases not matched to a gene; V was cut back by 4 bases and J by 0 bases. Germline assignment: CDR1 MNHEY and CDR2 SMNVEV (reference sequence). The CDR3 spells CASSSRDRGLAKNIQYF. In DNA, the CDR3 is TGTGCCAGCAGTTCCCGGGACAGGGGTTTAGCCAAAAACATTCAGTACTTC.

This clone was picked up a small number of times. The chain uses TRBV13 and TRBJ2-1; tentatively, D is TRBD1 or TRBD2 (5 bases each). Trimming took 2 bases from V and 3 from J, leaving 8 bases between them. This CDR3 is 14 amino acids long. CDR1 is PRHDT and CDR2 is FYEKMQ in the germline V gene (reference sequence). CDR3 in DNA: TGTGCCAGCAGCTTACGGGGCTTCTACAATGAGCAGTTCTTC. This translates into CASSLRGFYNEQFF.

The chain recombines TRBV27 with TRBJ2-1, with 10 bases fitting TRBD2. The germline gives CDR1 MNHEY, CDR2 SMNVEV (reference sequence). The length of the CDR3 is 16 residues. Trimming took 7 bases from V and 7 from J; bases not matched to a gene: 13. The CDR3 DNA is TGTGCCAGCACCCCCGACAGCGGGGGGGCTGCGAATGAGCAGTTCTTC. This codes for CASTPDSGGAANEQFF.

The gene calls are TRBV20-1 and TRBJ1-5, with 9 bases matching TRBD1. CDR1 and CDR2 from the germline V gene are DFQATT and SNEGSKA (reference sequence). V lost 3 bases, J lost 2 bases, and 2 bases stayed unmatched. The CDR3 runs to 14 residues. Written as DNA, the CDR3 is TGCAGTGCTAGTAGGACAGGGGGCAATCAGCCCCAGCATTTT. Protein: CSASRTGGNQPQHF.